This T cell receptor beta chain is drawn from a study of cytomegalovirus exposure and HLA in healthy donors. Study results and limitations: Apart from CMV serostatus, no immune exposure information was available. As was reported, the HLA-A and HLA-B alleles of most subjects were accurately predicted from TCR beta sequences.

This clone was detected once. Its antigen is still unknown. Other DNA sequences in the sample encode the same CDR3. The germline gives CDR1 SGHTA, CDR2 FQGNSA. This CDR3 contains 16 residues. V shed 1 base, J shed 0 bases, and the junction held 3 bases outside the gene matches. PCR amplification relied on 60 Vbeta primers (plus 13 Jbeta primers). Only in-frame clones appear in the TCRdb table, and some are missing; sequencing was by immunoSEQ multiplex PCR. The sample records 150,000 or so clones, approximately 80% being singletons. Donors had nominal health at sampling but likely had unrecorded immune exposures.

J is TRBJ1-1 and V is TRBV7-2; TRBD1 agrees at 9 bases. Sequenced sample: PBMCs. This TCR came from a male donor in good health and CMV-seropositive. CDR3 amino acids: CASSLGTGVMNTEAFF. Here the CDR3 DNA reads TGTGCCAGCAGCTTAGGGACAGGGGTCATGAACACTGAAGCTTTCTTT.